This T cell receptor beta chain was identified during a study of blood T cell repertoires in COVID-19. The overall study: Samples came from the United States, Italy and Spain, spanning acute and convalescent COVID-19. In each case, the material was cDNA or gDNA derived from T cells, B-cell-depleted T cells, or PBMCs.

Original analysis: Estimation of nucleated cell counts relied on the amplification of reference gene primers. The method was immunoSEQ multiplex PCR; TCRdb's version includes in-frame clones alone and lacks a portion of them. V and J calls plus clone size are reproduced from that table; the DNA served to infer D and trimming. Among about 74,000 clones listed, 91% were seen once. Germline assignment: CDR1 MNHEY and CDR2 SVGAGI. There are 14 residues in the CDR3. Between the trimmed V and J ends, which lost 6 bases and 0 bases, there was a span of 8 bases. Sequenced sample: peripheral blood. This chain joins TRBV6-5 and TRBJ1-4; no definite D call. This clonotype was sampled from a woman aged 55-70 years with active COVID-19. The DNA for the CDR3 is TGTGCCAGCAGGCGGAGGGCAACTAATGAAAAACTGTTTTTT. It yields the protein CASRRRATNEKLFF.